This T cell receptor (beta chain) appears in the sequencing data of a study of CD8+ T cells in alopecia areata. At the level of the study: Patients in the treated group were given tofacitinib by mouth, 5 to 10 mg twice a day. The study, taken as a whole, reports: On tofacitinib, scalp and blood still held many of the expanded lesional clones. Clarity of TCR sharing across patients fell short of that in mice, possibly HLA-related.

The sequencing template was cDNA reverse transcribed from extracted RNA. Method: immunoSEQ multiplex PCR; TCRdb's copy keeps in-frame clones and lacks some. The sample records more than 150,000 clones, roughly 62% being singletons. Treatment defined: oral pan-JAK inhibitor, 5-10 mg twice daily. Peripheral blood and lesional scalp punch biopsies were taken from alopecia areata patients. Remarks on this clone: Its antigen remains unidentified.

This TCR was sampled from a human donor with alopecia areata. Sequencing used CD8+ T cells sorted from blood, obtained at week 24, from a patient treated with tofacitinib.

CDR3 sequence (DNA): TGCAGCGTTGAATTGCCAGGGACTCAGGAAAAACTGTTTTTT. Translated, it gives CSVELPGTQEKLFF. The V gene is TRBV29-1, the J gene TRBJ1-4; a possible D gene is TRBD1 (5 bases). V lost 2 bases to trimming and J lost 8 bases, with 15 bases between them. Germline CDR1 SQVTM, CDR2 ANQGSEA. The CDR3 sequence is 14 residues long.